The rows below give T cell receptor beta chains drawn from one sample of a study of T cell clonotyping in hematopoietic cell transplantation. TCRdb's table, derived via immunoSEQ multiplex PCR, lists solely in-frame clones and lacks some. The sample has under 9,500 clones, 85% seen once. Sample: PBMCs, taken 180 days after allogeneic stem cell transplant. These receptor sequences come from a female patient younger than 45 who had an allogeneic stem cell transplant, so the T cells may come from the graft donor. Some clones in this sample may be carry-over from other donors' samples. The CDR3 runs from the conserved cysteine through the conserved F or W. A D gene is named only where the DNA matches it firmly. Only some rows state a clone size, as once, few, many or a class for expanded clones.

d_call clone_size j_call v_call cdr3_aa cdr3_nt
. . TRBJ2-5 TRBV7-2 CASSPYGVWETQYF TGTGCCAGCAGCCCCTACGGGGTTTGGGAGACCCAGTACTTC
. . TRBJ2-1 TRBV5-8 CASSLAYGGPGVNEQFF TGTGCCAGCAGCTTGGCTTATGGGGGGCCGGGGGTCAATGAGCAGTTCTTC
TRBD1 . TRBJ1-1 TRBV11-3 CASSSRTGDMNTEAFF TGTGCCAGCAGCTCACGGACAGGGGACATGAACACTGAAGCTTTCTTT
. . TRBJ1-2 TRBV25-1 CASSEAGLYGYTF TGTGCCAGCAGTGAAGCGGGACTCTATGGCTACACCTTC
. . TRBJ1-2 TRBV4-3 CASSLRGQGMYGYTF TGCGCCAGCAGCCTTAGGGGCCAGGGAATGTATGGCTACACCTTC
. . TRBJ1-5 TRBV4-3 CASSQEPYQGPQHF TGCGCCAGCAGCCAAGAGCCCTATCAAGGGCCCCAGCATTTT
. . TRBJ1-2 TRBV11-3 CASSLGQVYGYTF TGTGCCAGCAGCTTAGGTCAGGTCTATGGCTACACCTTC
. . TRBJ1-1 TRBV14 CASGPHRENTEAFF TGTGCCAGCGGTCCTCACAGGGAGAACACTGAAGCTTTCTTT
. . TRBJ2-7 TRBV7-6 CASSLIGDSYEQYF TGTGCCAGCAGCTTAATTGGGGATTCCTACGAGCAGTACTTC
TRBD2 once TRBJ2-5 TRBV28 CASSVGTSGGGQETQYF TGTGCCAGCAGCGTAGGGACTAGCGGGGGGGGCCAAGAGACCCAGTACTTC
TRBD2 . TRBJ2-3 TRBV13 CASSLAGGPTDTQYF TGTGCCAGCAGCTTAGCGGGGGGGCCAACAGATACGCAGTATTTT
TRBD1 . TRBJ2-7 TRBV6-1 CASSELQGAQEQYF TGTGCCAGCAGTGAATTGCAGGGGGCGCAGGAGCAGTACTTC
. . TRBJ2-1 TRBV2 CASSEGGNEQFF TGTGCCAGCAGTGAAGGAGGGAATGAGCAGTTCTTC
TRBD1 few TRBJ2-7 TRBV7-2 CASSRPVTGVQYF TGTGCCAGCAGCCGACCAGTGACAGGGGTGCAGTACTTC
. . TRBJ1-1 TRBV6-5 CASSYSRTADTEAFF TGTGCCAGCAGTTACTCGAGGACCGCGGACACTGAAGCTTTCTTT
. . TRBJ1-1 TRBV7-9 CASSLISRVLDTEAFF TGTGCCAGCAGCCTTATTTCCAGGGTCCTTGACACTGAAGCTTTCTTT
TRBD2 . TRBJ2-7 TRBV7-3 CASSSIAGSSYEQYF TGTGCCAGCAGCTCCATAGCGGGGAGCTCCTACGAGCAGTACTTC
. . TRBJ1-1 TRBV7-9 CASSQIGTRGVEAFF TGCGCCAGCAGCCAGATAGGGACGAGGGGGGTGGAAGCTTTCTTT
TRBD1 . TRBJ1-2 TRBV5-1 CASSLLQGASYGYTF TGCGCCAGCAGCTTGTTACAGGGGGCGAGCTATGGCTACACCTTC
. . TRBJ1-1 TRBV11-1 CASSRGRGDTEAFF TGTGCCAGCAGCAGGGGAAGAGGTGACACTGAAGCTTTCTTT
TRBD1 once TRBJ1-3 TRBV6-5 CASRGQFPSGNTIYF TGTGCCAGCAGGGGACAGTTCCCCTCTGGAAACACCATATATTTT
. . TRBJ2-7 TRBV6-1 CASSRVRVYEQYF TGTGCCAGCAGTCGTGTCAGGGTGTACGAGCAGTACTTC
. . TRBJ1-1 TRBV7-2 CASSLKSGMNTEAFF TGTGCCAGCAGCTTGAAATCGGGGATGAACACTGAAGCTTTCTTT
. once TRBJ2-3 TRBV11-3 CASSLWGGQGSTDTQYF TGTGCCAGCAGCTTATGGGGGGGGCAGGGGAGCACAGATACGCAGTATTTT
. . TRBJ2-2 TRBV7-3 CASSVTLTGELFF TGTGCCAGCAGCGTTACATTGACCGGGGAGCTGTTTTTT
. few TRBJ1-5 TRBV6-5 CASSYGPGTNQPQHF TGTGCCAGCAGTTACGGCCCCGGGACTAATCAGCCCCAGCATTTT